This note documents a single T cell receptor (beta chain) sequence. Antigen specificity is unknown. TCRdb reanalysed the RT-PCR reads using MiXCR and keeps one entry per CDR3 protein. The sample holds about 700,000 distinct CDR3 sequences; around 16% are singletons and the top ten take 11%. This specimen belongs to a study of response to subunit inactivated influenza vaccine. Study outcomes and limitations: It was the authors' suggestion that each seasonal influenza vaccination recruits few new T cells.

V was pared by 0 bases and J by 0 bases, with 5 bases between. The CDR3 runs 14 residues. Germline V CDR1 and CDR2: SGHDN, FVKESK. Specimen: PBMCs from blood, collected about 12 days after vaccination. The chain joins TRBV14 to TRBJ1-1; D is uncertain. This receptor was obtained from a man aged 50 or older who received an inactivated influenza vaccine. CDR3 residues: CASSQDAMNTEAFF. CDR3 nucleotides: TGTGCCAGCAGCCAAGATGCCATGAACACTGAAGCTTTCTTT. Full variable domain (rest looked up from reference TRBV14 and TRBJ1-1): EAGVTQFPSHSVIEKGQTVTLRCDPISGHDNLYWYRRVMGKEIKFLLHFVKESKQDESGMPNNRFLAERTGGTYSTLKVQPAELEDSGVYFCASSQDAMNTEAFFGQGTRLTVV.